This entry is about one TCR beta chain. The CDR3 totals 14 residues. CDR1 and CDR2 from the germline V gene are SGDLS and YYNGEE. The V gene lost 4 bases and the J gene lost 6 bases, with 14 bases spanning the gap. The data belong to a study of technical replicates of blood from a handful of donors. Sequencing used immunoSEQ multiplex PCR; TCRdb keeps in-frame clones, though not all of them. The data show roughly 12,000 clones, almost 95% seen once. Material for sequencing was PBMCs. The receptor was isolated from a human donor in good health. The genes are TRBV9 and TRBJ1-5, with D perhaps matching TRBD1 (5 bases). The CDR3 DNA reads as TGTGCCAGCAGCCCCCAGGGCTCAGGTCAGCCCCAGCATTTT. Its translation is CASSPQGSGQPQHF. The entire variable domain, with the rest obtained from reference TRBV9 and TRBJ1-5, is as follows: DSGVTQTPKHLITATGQRVTLRCSPRSGDLSVYWYQQSLDQGLQFLIQYYNGEERAKGNILERFSAQQFPDLHSELNLSSLELGDSALYFCASSPQGSGQPQHFGDGTRLSIL.